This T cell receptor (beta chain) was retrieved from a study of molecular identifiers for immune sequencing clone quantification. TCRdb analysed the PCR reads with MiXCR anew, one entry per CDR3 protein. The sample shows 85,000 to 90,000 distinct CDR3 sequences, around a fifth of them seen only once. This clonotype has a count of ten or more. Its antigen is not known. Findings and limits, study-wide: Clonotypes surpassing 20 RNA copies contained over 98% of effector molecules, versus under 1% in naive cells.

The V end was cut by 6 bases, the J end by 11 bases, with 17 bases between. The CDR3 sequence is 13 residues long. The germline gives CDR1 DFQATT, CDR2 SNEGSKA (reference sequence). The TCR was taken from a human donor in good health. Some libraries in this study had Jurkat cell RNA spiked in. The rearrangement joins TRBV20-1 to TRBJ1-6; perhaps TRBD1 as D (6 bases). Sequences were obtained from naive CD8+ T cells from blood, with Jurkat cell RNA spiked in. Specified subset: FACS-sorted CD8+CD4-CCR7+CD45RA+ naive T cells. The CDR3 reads CSALGQGNPPLHF. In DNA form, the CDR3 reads TGCAGTGCCCTAGGGCAGGGGAATCCACCCCTCCACTTT.